A selection of T cell receptor beta chains follows, all from one sample in a study of cytomegalovirus exposure and HLA in healthy donors. Profiling relied on immunoSEQ multiplex PCR, and the TCRdb table lists in-frame clones only, not all of them. The table includes about 160,000 clones, 65% to 80% detected once. The material sequenced was PBMCs. The source of these receptors is a man aged 35 to 55 in good health and CMV-seronegative. CDR3s include the opening cysteine and the closing phenylalanine or tryptophan. D genes are given only for firm matches. Rows give clone size only sometimes, using once, few, many, or a class for an expanded clone.

clone_size: -; v_call: TRBV9; j_call: TRBJ2-1; d_call: -; cdr3_aa: CASSPGGGLGSNEQFF; cdr3_nt: TGTGCCAGCAGCCCTGGGGGGGGCCTAGGGAGCAATGAGCAGTTCTTC
clone_size: -; v_call: TRBV21-1; j_call: TRBJ2-5; d_call: -; cdr3_aa: CASSPWARETQYF; cdr3_nt: TGTGCCAGCAGTCCCTGGGCCAGGGAGACCCAGTACTTC
clone_size: -; v_call: TRBV19; j_call: TRBJ2-7; d_call: TRBD1; cdr3_aa: CASSDRGHSYEQYF; cdr3_nt: TGTGCCAGTAGTGACAGGGGCCACTCCTACGAGCAGTACTTC
clone_size: -; v_call: TRBV7-3; j_call: TRBJ2-1; d_call: TRBD2; cdr3_aa: CASSLFPTSGGYNEQFF; cdr3_nt: TGTGCCAGCAGCCTATTCCCGACTAGCGGGGGGTACAATGAGCAGTTCTTC
clone_size: -; v_call: TRBV27; j_call: TRBJ2-1; d_call: TRBD2; cdr3_aa: CASSLSGGRGEQFF; cdr3_nt: TGTGCCAGCAGTCTCAGCGGGGGTCGGGGTGAGCAGTTCTTC
clone_size: -; v_call: TRBV6-1; j_call: TRBJ1-5; d_call: -; cdr3_aa: CASSEASAWGSNQPQHF; cdr3_nt: TGTGCCAGCAGTGAAGCAAGTGCTTGGGGCTCCAATCAGCCCCAGCATTTT
clone_size: -; v_call: TRBV7-8; j_call: TRBJ2-1; d_call: TRBD2; cdr3_aa: CASSLEGLAGGRGSYNEQFF; cdr3_nt: TGTGCCAGCAGCTTAGAAGGACTAGCGGGGGGTAGGGGCTCCTACAATGAGCAGTTCTTC
clone_size: -; v_call: TRBV11-3; j_call: TRBJ2-5; d_call: TRBD1; cdr3_aa: CASSSGTGAQETQYF; cdr3_nt: TGTGCCAGCAGCTCCGGAACAGGGGCCCAAGAGACCCAGTACTTC
clone_size: -; v_call: TRBV19; j_call: TRBJ2-1; d_call: -; cdr3_aa: CASSTSVGNEQFF; cdr3_nt: TGTGCCAGTAGTACGTCGGTCGGCAATGAGCAGTTCTTC
clone_size: -; v_call: TRBV7-2; j_call: TRBJ2-2; d_call: TRBD2; cdr3_aa: CASSLLLAATGELFF; cdr3_nt: TGTGCCAGCAGCTTACTCCTAGCGGCGACCGGGGAGCTGTTTTTT
clone_size: -; v_call: TRBV20-1; j_call: TRBJ2-5; d_call: -; cdr3_aa: CSARDPRTQYF; cdr3_nt: TGCAGTGCTAGAGATCCTAGGACCCAGTACTTC
clone_size: -; v_call: TRBV11-2; j_call: TRBJ1-6; d_call: -; cdr3_aa: CASSLDWLGGSPLHF; cdr3_nt: TGTGCCAGCAGCTTAGATTGGTTGGGGGGGTCACCCCTCCACTTT
clone_size: -; v_call: TRBV7-2; j_call: TRBJ2-7; d_call: -; cdr3_aa: CASSLGAGAGLEQYF; cdr3_nt: TGTGCCAGCAGCTTAGGGGCGGGGGCAGGCCTCGAGCAGTACTTC
clone_size: once; v_call: TRBV11-2; j_call: TRBJ2-2; d_call: -; cdr3_aa: CASSSQINTGELFF; cdr3_nt: TGTGCCAGCAGCTCACAGATCAACACCGGGGAGCTGTTTTTT
clone_size: -; v_call: TRBV7-3; j_call: TRBJ2-3; d_call: -; cdr3_aa: CASSLPDRDTQYF; cdr3_nt: TGTGCCAGCAGCTTACCGGACAGAGATACGCAGTATTTT
clone_size: once; v_call: TRBV9; j_call: TRBJ2-3; d_call: TRBD2; cdr3_aa: CASSVGTSGGALNTQYF; cdr3_nt: TGTGCCAGCAGCGTAGGGACTAGCGGGGGGGCCTTAAATACGCAGTATTTT
clone_size: -; v_call: TRBV2; j_call: TRBJ1-3; d_call: -; cdr3_aa: CASILHGQPGNTIYF; cdr3_nt: TGTGCCAGCATTCTGCATGGACAGCCAGGAAACACCATATATTTT
clone_size: -; v_call: TRBV30; j_call: TRBJ1-3; d_call: -; cdr3_aa: CAWRGAHNPPGNTIYF; cdr3_nt: TGTGCCTGGAGGGGGGCGCATAATCCCCCAGGAAACACCATATATTTT
clone_size: -; v_call: TRBV19; j_call: TRBJ1-5; d_call: TRBD1; cdr3_aa: CASSRTGVINQPQHF; cdr3_nt: TGTGCCAGTAGCCGAACAGGGGTTATAAATCAGCCCCAGCATTTT
clone_size: -; v_call: TRBV27; j_call: TRBJ1-2; d_call: TRBD1; cdr3_aa: CASSSGQGLRYGYTF; cdr3_nt: TGTGCCAGCAGTTCCGGACAGGGGCTTCGCTATGGCTACACCTTC
clone_size: -; v_call: TRBV6-1; j_call: TRBJ1-5; d_call: -; cdr3_aa: CASSPVVGGSQHF; cdr3_nt: TGTGCCAGCAGTCCGGTAGTTGGGGGGAGCCAGCATTTT
clone_size: few; v_call: TRBV6-5; j_call: TRBJ1-1; d_call: TRBD1; cdr3_aa: CASSVTGDILF; cdr3_nt: TGTGCCAGCAGTGTTACAGGGGATATCCTCTTT
clone_size: -; v_call: TRBV27; j_call: TRBJ1-6; d_call: -; cdr3_aa: CASYRDTNSPLHF; cdr3_nt: TGTGCCAGCTACCGGGACACAAATTCACCCCTCCACTTT
clone_size: -; v_call: TRBV29-1; j_call: TRBJ2-2; d_call: TRBD2; cdr3_aa: CSIPGGPYGELFF; cdr3_nt: TGCAGCATCCCGGGGGGGCCATACGGGGAGCTGTTTTTT
clone_size: -; v_call: TRBV5-5; j_call: TRBJ2-1; d_call: TRBD2; cdr3_aa: CASSFWPSGDPYNEQFF; cdr3_nt: TGTGCCAGCAGCTTCTGGCCTAGCGGGGACCCCTACAATGAGCAGTTCTTC
clone_size: -; v_call: TRBV29-1; j_call: TRBJ1-1; d_call: TRBD1; cdr3_aa: CSVRRDSQNTEAFF; cdr3_nt: TGCAGCGTTCGAAGGGACAGTCAGAACACTGAAGCTTTCTTT